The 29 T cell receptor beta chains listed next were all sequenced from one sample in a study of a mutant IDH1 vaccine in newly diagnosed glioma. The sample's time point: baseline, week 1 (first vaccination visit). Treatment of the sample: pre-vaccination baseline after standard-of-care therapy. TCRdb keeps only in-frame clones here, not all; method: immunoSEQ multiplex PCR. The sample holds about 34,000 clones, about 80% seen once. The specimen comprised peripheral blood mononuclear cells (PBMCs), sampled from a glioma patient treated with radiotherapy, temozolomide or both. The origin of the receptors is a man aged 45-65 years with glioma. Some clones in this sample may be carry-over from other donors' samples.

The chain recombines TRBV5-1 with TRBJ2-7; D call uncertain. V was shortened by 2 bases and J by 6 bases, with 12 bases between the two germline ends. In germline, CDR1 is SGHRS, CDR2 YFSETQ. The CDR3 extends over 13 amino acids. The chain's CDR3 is CASSLMYASEQYF. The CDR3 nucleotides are TGCGCCAGCAGCTTAATGTACGCCTCCGAGCAGTACTTC.

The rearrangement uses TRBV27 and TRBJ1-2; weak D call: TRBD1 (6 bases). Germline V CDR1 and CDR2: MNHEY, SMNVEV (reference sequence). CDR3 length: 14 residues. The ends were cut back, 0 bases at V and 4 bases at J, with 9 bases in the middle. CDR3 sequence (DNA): TGTGCCAGCAGTTTATCGATCAGGGGCTATGGCTACACCTTC. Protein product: CASSLSIRGYGYTF.

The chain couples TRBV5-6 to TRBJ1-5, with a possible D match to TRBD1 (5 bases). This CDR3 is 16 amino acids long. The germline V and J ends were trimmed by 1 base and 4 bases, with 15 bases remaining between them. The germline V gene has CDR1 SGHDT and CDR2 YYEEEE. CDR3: CASSLTPGAQNQPQHF. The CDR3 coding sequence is TGTGCCAGCAGCTTGACACCCGGGGCACAAAATCAGCCCCAGCATTTT.

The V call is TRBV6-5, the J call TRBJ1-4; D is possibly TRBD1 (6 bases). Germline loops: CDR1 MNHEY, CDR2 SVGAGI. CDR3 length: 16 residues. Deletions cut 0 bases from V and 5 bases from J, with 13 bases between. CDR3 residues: CASSYSSWGGNEKLFF. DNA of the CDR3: TGTGCCAGCAGTTACTCGAGTTGGGGGGGCAATGAAAAACTGTTTTTT.

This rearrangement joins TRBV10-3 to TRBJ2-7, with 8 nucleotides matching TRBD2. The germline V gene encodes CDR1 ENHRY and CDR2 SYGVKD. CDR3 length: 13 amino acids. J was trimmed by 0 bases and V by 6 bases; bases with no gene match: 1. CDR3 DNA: TGTGCCATCAGCGGGGGGGGCTCCTACGAGCAGTACTTC. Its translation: CAISGGGSYEQYF.

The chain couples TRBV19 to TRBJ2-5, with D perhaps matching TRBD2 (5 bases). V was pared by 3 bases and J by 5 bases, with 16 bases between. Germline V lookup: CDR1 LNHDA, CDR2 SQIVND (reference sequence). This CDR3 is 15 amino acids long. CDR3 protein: CASSITGGHGETQYF. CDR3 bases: TGTGCCAGTAGTATCACTGGAGGCCACGGGGAGACCCAGTACTTC.

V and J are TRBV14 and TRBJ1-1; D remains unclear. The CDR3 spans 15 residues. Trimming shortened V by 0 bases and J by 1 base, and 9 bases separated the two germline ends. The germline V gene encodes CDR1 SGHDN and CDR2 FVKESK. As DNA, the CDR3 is TGTGCCAGCAGCCAAGATGGGGTAGGGAACACTGAAGCTTTCTTT. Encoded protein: CASSQDGVGNTEAFF.

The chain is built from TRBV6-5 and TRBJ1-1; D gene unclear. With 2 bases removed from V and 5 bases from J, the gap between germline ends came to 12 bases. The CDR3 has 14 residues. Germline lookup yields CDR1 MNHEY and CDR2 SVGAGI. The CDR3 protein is CASSYRLEGTEAFF. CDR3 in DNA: TGTGCCAGCAGTTACCGGCTAGAGGGAACTGAAGCTTTCTTT.

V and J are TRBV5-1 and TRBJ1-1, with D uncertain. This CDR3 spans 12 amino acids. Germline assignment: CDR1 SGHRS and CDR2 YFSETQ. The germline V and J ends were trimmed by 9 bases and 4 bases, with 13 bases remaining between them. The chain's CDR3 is CATSASGTEAFF. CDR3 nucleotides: TGCGCCACCTCAGCTTCCGGCACTGAAGCTTTCTTT.

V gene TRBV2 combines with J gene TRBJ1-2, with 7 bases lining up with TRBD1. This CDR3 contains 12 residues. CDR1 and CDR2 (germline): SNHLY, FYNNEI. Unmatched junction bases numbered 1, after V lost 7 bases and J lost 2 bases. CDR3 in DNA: TGTGCCAGCAAGGGACAGAACTATGGCTACACCTTC. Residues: CASKGQNYGYTF.

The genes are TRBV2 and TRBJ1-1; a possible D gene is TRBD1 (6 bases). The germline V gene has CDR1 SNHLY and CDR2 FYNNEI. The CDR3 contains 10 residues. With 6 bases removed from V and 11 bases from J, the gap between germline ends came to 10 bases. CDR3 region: CASRGARAFF. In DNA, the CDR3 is TGTGCCAGCAGGGGGGCACGGGCTTTCTTT.

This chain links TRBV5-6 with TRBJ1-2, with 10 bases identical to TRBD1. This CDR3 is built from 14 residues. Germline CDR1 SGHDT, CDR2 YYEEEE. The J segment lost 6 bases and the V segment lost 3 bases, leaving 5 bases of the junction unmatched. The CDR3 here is CASSSVTGGNGYTF. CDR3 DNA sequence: TGTGCCAGCAGCTCGGTGACAGGGGGCAATGGCTACACCTTC. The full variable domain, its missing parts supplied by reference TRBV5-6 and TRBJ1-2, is DAGVTQSPTHLIKTRGQQVTLRCSPKSGHDTVSWYQQALGQGPQFIFQYYEEEERQRGNFPDRFSGHQFPNYSSELNVNALLLGDSALYLCASSSVTGGNGYTFGSGTRLTVV.

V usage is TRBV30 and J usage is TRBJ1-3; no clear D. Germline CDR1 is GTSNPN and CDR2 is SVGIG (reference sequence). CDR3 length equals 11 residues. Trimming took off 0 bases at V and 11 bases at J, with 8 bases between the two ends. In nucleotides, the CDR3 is TGTGCCTGGAGTGTCGGGAATCCCATATATTTT. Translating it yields CAWSVGNPIYF.

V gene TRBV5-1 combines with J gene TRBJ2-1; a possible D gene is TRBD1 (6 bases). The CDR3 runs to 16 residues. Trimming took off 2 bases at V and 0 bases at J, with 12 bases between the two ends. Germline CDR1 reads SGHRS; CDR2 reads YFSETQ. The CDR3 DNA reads TGCGCCAGCAGCTTAGGACAGACGAGCTCCTACAATGAGCAGTTCTTC. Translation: CASSLGQTSSYNEQFF.

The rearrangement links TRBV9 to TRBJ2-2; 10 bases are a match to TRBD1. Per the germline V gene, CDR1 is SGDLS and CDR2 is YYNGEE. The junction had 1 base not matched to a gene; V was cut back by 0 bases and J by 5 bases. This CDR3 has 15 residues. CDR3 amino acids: CASSVGQGATGELFF. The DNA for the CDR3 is TGTGCCAGCAGCGTAGGACAGGGGGCGACCGGGGAGCTGTTTTTT.

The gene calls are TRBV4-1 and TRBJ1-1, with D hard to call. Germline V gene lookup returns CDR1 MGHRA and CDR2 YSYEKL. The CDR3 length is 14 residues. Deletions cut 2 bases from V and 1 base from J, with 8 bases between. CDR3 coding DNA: TGCGCCAGCAGCCAAACAAGGGCGAACACTGAAGCTTTCTTT. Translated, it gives CASSQTRANTEAFF.

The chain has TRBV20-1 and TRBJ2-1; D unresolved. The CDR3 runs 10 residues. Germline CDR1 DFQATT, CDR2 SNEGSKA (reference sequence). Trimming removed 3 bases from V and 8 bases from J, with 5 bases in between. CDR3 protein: CSARSDEQFF. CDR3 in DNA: TGCAGTGCTAGGAGTGATGAGCAGTTCTTC.

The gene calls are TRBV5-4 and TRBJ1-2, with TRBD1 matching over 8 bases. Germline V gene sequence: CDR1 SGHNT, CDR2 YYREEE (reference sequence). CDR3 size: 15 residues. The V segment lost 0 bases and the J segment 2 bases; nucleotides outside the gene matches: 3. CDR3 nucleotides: TGTGCCAGCAGCTTGGGGACAGGGAAAAACTATGGCTACACCTTC. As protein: CASSLGTGKNYGYTF.

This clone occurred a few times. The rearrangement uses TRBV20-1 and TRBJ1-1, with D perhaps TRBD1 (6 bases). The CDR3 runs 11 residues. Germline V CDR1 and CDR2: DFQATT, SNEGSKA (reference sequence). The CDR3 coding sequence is TGCAGGACAGAGGGGGGCACTGAAGCTTTCTTT. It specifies CRTEGGTEAFF.

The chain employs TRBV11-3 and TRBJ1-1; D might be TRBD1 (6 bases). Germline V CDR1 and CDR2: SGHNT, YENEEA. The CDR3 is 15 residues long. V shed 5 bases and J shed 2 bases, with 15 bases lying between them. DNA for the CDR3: TGTGCCAGCAGCCCACAGGGAACCCTAAACACTGAAGCTTTCTTT. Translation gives CASSPQGTLNTEAFF.

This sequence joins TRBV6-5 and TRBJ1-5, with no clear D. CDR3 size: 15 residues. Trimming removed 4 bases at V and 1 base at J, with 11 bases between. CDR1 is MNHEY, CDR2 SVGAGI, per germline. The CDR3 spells CASSSFWGSNQPQHF. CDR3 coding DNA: TGTGCCAGCAGTTCCTTCTGGGGAAGCAATCAGCCCCAGCATTTT.

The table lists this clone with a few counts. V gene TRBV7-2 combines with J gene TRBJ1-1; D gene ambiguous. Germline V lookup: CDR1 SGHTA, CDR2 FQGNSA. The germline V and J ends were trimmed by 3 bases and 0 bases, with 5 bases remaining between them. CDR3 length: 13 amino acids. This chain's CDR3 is CASSFPMNTEAFF. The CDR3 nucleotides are TGTGCCAGCAGCTTCCCCATGAACACTGAAGCTTTCTTT.

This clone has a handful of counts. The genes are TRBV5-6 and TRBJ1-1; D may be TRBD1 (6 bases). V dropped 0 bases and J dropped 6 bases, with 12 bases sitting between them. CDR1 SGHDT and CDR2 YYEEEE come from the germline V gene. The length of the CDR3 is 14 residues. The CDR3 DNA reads TGTGCCAGCAGCTTGGGGGGGCTGGGTTCTGAAGCTTTCTTT. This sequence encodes CASSLGGLGSEAFF.

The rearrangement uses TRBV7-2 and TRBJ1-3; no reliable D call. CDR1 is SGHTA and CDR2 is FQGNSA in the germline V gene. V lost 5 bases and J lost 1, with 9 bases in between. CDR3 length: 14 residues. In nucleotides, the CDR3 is TGTGCCAGCAGCCCCCGGGGTTCTGGAAACACCATATATTTT. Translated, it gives CASSPRGSGNTIYF.

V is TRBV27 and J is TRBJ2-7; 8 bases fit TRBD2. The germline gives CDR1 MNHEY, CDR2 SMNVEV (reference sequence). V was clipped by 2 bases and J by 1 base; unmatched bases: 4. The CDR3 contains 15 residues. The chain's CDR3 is CASSLRAGGSYEQYF. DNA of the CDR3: TGTGCCAGCAGTTTAAGGGCGGGAGGTTCCTACGAGCAGTACTTC.

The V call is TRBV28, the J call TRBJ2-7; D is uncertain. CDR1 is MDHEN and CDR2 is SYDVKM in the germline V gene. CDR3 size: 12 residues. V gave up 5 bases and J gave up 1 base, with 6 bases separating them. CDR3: CASSMGSYEQYF. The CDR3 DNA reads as TGTGCCAGCAGTATGGGTTCCTACGAGCAGTACTTC.

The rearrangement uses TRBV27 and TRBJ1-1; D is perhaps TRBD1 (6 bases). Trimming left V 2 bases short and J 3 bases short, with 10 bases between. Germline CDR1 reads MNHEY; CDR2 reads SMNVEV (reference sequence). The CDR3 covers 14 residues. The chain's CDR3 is CASSLGRGYTEAFF. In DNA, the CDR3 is TGTGCCAGCAGTTTAGGCAGGGGTTACACTGAAGCTTTCTTT.

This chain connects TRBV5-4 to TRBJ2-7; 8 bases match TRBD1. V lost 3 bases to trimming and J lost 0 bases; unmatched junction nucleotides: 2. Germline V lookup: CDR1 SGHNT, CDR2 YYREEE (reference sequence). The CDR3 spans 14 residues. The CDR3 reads CASSYRGVSYEQYF. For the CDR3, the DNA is TGTGCCAGCAGCTACAGGGGGGTCTCCTACGAGCAGTACTTC.

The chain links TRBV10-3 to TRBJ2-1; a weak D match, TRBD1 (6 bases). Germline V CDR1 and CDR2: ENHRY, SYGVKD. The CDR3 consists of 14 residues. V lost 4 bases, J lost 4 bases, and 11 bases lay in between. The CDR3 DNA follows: TGTGCCATCAGTGCCGGGACAATATACAATGAGCAGTTCTTC. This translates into CAISAGTIYNEQFF.